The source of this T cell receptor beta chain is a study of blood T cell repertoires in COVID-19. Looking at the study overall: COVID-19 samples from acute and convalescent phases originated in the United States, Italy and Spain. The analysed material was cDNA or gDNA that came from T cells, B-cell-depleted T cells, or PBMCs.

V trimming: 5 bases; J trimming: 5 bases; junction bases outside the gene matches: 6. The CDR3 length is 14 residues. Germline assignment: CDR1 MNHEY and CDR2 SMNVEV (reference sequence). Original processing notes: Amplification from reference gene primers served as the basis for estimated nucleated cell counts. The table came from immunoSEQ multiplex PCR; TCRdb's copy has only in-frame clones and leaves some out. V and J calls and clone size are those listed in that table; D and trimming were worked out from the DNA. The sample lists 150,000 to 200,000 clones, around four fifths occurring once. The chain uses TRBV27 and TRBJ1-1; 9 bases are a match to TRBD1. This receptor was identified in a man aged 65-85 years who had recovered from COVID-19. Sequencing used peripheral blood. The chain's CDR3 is CASSAHRGRTEAFF. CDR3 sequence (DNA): TGTGCCAGCAGTGCCCACAGGGGGCGGACTGAAGCTTTCTTT.